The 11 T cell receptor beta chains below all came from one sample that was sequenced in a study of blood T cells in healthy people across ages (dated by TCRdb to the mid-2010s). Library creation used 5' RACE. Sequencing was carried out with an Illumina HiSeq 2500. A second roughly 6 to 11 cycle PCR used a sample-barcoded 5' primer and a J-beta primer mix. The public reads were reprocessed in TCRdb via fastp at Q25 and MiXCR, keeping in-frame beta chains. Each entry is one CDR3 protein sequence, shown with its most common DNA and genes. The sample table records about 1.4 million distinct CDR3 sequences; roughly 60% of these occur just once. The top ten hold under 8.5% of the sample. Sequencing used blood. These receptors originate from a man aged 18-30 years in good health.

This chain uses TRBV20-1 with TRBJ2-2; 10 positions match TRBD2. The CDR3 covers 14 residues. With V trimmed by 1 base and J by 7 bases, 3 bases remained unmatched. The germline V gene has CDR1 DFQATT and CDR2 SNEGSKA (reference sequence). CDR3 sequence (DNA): TGCAGTGCTAGAGGACTAGCGGGTAGCGGGGAGCTGTTTTTT. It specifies CSARGLAGSGELFF.

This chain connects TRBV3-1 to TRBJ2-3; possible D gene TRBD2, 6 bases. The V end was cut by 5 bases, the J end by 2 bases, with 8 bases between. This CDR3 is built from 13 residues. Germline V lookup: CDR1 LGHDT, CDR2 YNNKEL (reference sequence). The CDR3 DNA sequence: TGTGCCAGCAGCGGAGGGGACACAGATACGCAGTATTTT. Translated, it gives CASSGGDTDTQYF.

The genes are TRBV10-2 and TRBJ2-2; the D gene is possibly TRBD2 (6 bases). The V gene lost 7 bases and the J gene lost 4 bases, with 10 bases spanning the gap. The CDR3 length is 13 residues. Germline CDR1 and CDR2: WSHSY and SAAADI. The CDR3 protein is CASKAGTTGELFF. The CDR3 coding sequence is TGCGCCAGCAAGGCGGGGACCACCGGGGAGCTGTTTTTT.

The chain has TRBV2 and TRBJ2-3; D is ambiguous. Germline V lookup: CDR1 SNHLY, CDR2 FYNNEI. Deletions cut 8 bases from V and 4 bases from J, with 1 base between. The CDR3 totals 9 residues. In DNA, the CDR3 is TGTGCCAGCTCAGATACGCAGTATTTT. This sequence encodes CASSDTQYF. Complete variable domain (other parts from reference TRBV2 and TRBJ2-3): EPEVTQTPSHQVTQMGQEVILRCVPISNHLYFYWYRQILGQKVEFLVSFYNNEISEKSEIFDDQFSVERPDGSNFTLKIRSTKLEDSAMYFCASSDTQYFGPGTRLTVL.

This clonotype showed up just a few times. As DNA, the CDR3 is TGTGCCAGCTCCAAAAAGTACTTC. Its translation: CASSKKYF. V is TRBV7-2 and J is TRBJ2-7; D remains ambiguous. CDR1 SGHTA and CDR2 FQGNSA come from the germline V gene. This CDR3 region has 8 residues. The V and J ends lost 8 bases and 11 bases respectively, with 7 bases between them.

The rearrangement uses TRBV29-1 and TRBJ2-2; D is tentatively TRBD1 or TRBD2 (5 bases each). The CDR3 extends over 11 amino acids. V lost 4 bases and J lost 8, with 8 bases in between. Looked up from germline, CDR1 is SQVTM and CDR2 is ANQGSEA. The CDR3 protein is CSVVGGGELFF. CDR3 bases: TGCAGCGTTGTTGGGGGAGGGGAGCTGTTTTTT.

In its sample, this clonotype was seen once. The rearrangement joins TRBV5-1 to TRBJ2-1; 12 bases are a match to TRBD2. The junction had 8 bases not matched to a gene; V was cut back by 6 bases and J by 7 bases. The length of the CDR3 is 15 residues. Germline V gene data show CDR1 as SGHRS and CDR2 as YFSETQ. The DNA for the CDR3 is TGCGCCAGCAACAAACTAGCGGGAGGTTTAAATGAGCAGTTCTTC. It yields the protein CASNKLAGGLNEQFF.

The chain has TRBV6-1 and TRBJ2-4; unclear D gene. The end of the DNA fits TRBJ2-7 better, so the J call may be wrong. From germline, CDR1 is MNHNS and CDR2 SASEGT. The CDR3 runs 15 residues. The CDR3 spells CASSGNMRFSYEQYF. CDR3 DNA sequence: TGTGCCAGCAGTGGAAATATGCGATTTTCCTACGAGCAGTACTTC.

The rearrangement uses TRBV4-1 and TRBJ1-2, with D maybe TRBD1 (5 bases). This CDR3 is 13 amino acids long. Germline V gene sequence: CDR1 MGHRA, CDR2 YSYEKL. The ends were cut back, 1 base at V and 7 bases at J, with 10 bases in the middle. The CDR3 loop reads CASSQGGLRGYTF. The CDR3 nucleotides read TGCGCCAGCAGCCAAGGGGGGTTGCGTGGCTACACCTTC.

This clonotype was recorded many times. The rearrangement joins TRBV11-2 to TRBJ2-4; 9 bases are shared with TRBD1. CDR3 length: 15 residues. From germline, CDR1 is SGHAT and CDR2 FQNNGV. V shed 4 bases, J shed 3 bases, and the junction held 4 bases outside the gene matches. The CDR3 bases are TGTGCCAGCAGCTCAAGACAGGGGGTCAAAAACATTCAGTACTTC. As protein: CASSSRQGVKNIQYF.

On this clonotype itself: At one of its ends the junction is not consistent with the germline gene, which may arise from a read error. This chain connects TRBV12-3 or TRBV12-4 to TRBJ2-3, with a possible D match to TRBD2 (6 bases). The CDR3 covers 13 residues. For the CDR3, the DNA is TGTGCCAGCTCGGCATCGGGAGCAGATATGCAGTATTTT. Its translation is CASSASGADMQYF.